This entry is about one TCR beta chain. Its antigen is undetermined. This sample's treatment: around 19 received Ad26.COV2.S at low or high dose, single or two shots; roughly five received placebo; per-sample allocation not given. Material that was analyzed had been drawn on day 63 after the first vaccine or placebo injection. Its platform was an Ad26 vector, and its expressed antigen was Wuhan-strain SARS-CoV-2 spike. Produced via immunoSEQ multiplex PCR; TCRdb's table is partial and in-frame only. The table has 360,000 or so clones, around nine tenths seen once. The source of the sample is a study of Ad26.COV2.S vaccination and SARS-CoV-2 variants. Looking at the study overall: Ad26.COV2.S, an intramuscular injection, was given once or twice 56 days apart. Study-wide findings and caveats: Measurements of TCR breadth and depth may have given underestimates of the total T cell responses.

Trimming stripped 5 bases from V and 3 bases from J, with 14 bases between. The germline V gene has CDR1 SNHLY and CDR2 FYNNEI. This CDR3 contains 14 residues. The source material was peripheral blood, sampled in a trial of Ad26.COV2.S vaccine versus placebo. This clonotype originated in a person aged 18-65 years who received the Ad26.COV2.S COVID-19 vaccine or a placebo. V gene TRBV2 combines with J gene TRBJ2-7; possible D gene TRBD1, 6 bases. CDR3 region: CASSYLRDNYEQYF. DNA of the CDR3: TGTGCCAGCAGTTATCTTAGGGACAACTACGAGCAGTACTTC.